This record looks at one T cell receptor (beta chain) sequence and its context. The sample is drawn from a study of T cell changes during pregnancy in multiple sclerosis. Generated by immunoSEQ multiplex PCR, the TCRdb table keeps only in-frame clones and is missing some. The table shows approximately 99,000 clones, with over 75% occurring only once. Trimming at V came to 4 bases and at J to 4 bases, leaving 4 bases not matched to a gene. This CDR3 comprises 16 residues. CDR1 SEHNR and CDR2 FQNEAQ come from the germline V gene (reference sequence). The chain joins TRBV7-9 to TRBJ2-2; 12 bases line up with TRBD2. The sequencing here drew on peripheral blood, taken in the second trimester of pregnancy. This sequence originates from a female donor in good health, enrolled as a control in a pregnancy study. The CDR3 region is CASSSPGLAGTGELFF. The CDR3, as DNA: TGTGCCAGCAGCTCGCCGGGACTAGCGGGCACCGGGGAGCTGTTTTTT.